The 7 T cell receptor beta chains given below trace back to one sample, sequenced in a study of T cells in Graves' hyperthyroidism and ophthalmopathy. Amplified regions were TCR beta CDR3 sequences from RNA transcripts. HTBI primers were used for first-round RT-PCR of the TCR CDR3. TCRdb reanalysed the multiplex PCR reads using MiXCR and keeps one entry per CDR3 protein. The sample comprises about 500,000 distinct CDR3 sequences, around 50% of which are singletons, and about 45% rests with the top ten. Sequences were obtained from peripheral blood or thyroid tissue (not recorded which). All receptors derive from an adult woman with Graves' disease, either hyperthyroidism or ophthalmopathy (not recorded which).

The rearrangement links TRBV7-2 to TRBJ2-6; D uncertain. V was pared by 5 bases and J by 10 bases, with 12 bases between. CDR3 length equals 13 residues. Germline CDR1 is SGHTA and CDR2 is FQGNSA. The CDR3 coding sequence is TGTGCCAGCAGCCCCCGGTCCGGGAACGTCCTGACTTTC. Translated: CASSPRSGNVLTF.

The rearrangement uses TRBV11-3 and TRBJ1-4; no clear D gene. Germline assignment: CDR1 SGHNT and CDR2 YENEEA. This CDR3 has 14 residues. V shed 3 bases and J shed 4 bases, with 9 bases lying between them. DNA for the CDR3: TGTGCCAGCAGCTTGTCGTACGGTAATGAAAAACTGTTTTTT. Its protein is CASSLSYGNEKLFF.

This clonotype was counted at least ten times. This chain joins TRBV6-5 and TRBJ2-7; 8 bases are shared with TRBD1. The junction had 7 bases not matched to a gene; V was cut back by 3 bases and J by 6 bases. The CDR3 is made up of 14 amino acids. From germline, CDR1 is MNHEY and CDR2 SVGAGI. The CDR3: CASSYSGQGGEQYF. Written as DNA, the CDR3 is TGTGCCAGCAGTTATTCAGGACAGGGTGGCGAGCAGTACTTC.

A remark on this clonotype: Given a much more abundant clone one base away, this may be a read error. The CDR3 nucleotides are TGTGCCAGCAGTTTACTGGGACAGGGCTACGGGCAGTACTTC. It specifies CASSLLGQGYGQYF. V usage is TRBV7-2 and J usage is TRBJ2-7; 9 nucleotides line up with TRBD1. The germline gives CDR1 SGHTA, CDR2 FQGNSA. This CDR3 is built from 14 residues.

Regarding this clonotype: The junction departs from the called germline gene at one end, perhaps through a read error. V is TRBV29-1 and J is TRBJ1-5, with 7 bases aligning to TRBD1. The CDR3 runs to 14 residues. Germline CDR1 reads SQVTM; CDR2 reads ANQGSEA. CDR3 in amino acids: CSVSSGTDNQPQRF. CDR3 coding DNA: TGCAGCGTATCATCGGGGACAGATAATCAGCCCCAGCGTTTT.

This clonotype showed up just a few times. The chain employs TRBV7-2 and TRBJ2-7; possibly TRBD2 for D (5 bases). Germline CDR1 and CDR2: SGHTA and FQGNSA. There are 13 residues in the CDR3. The V and J ends lost 1 base and 6 bases respectively, with 10 bases between them. The CDR3 DNA is TGTGCCAGCAGCTTAGGTTCGAGGGTCGAGCAGTACTTC. Protein sequence: CASSLGSRVEQYF.

This clonotype was counted only a few times. The V and J genes are TRBV3-1 and TRBJ1-4; D perhaps matches TRBD1 (6 bases). The CDR3 is 15 residues long. Germline assignment: CDR1 LGHDT and CDR2 YNNKEL (reference sequence). V was pared by 5 bases and J by 3 bases, with 13 bases between. The CDR3 spells CASSGGGTANEKLFF. The CDR3 coding sequence is TGTGCCAGCAGCGGAGGGGGAACGGCTAATGAAAAACTGTTTTTT.